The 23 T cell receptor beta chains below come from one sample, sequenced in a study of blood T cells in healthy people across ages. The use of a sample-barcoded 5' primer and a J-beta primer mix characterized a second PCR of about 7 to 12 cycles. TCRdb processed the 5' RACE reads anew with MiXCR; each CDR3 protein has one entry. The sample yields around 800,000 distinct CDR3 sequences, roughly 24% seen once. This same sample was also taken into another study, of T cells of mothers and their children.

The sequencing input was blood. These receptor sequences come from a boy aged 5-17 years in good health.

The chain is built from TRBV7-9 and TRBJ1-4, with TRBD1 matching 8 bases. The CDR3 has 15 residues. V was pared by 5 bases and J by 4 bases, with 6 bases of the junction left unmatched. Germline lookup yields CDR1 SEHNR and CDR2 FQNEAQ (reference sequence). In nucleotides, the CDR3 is TGTGCCAGCAGCCCGTGGGACAGGTATAATGAAAAACTGTTTTTT. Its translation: CASSPWDRYNEKLFF.

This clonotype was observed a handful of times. The CDR3 coding sequence is TGTGCCAGCAGCTTAGTCGGGGGGGGCCGGGAGACCCAGTACTTC. Its protein product is CASSLVGGGRETQYF. This rearrangement joins TRBV7-2 to TRBJ2-5; 8 bases align to TRBD2. This CDR3 contains 15 residues. Germline V gives CDR1 SGHTA, CDR2 FQGNSA. V gave up 1 base and J gave up 5 bases; unmatched junction bases: 6.

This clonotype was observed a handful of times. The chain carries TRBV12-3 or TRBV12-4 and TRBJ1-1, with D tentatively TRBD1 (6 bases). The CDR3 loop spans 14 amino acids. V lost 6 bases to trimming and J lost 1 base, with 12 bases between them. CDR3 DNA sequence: TGTGCCAGCAGCGTCGGACAGACGAACACTGAAGCTTTCTTT. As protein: CASSVGQTNTEAFF.

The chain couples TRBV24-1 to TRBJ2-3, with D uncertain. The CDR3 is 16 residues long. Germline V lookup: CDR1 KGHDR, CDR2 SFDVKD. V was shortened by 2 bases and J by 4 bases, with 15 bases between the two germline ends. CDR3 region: CATSDWKDGPADTQYF. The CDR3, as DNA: TGTGCCACCAGTGATTGGAAGGACGGCCCGGCAGATACGCAGTATTTT.

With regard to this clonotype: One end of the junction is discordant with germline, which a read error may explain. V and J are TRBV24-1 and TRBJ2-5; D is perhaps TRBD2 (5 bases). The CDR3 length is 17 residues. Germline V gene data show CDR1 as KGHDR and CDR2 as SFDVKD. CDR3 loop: CATRDFRVPREQETQYF. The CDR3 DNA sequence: TGTGCCACCAGGGATTTCAGAGTACCTAGGGAGCAAGAGACCCAGTACTTC.

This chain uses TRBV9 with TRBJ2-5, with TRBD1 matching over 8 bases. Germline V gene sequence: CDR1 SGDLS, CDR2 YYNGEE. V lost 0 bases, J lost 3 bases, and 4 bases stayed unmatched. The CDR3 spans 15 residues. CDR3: CASSVAQGAKETQYF. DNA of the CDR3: TGTGCCAGCAGCGTAGCGCAGGGGGCGAAAGAGACCCAGTACTTC.

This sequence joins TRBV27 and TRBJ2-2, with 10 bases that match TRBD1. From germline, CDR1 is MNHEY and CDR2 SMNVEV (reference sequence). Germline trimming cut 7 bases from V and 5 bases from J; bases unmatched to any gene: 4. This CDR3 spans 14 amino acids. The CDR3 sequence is CASKLDRGTGELFF. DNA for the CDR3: TGTGCCAGCAAATTGGACAGGGGGACCGGGGAGCTGTTTTTT.

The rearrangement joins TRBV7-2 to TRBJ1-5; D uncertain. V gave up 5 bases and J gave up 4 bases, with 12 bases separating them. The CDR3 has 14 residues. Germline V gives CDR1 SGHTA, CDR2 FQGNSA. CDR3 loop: CASSRHGGNQPQHF. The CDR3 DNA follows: TGTGCCAGCAGCCGACACGGTGGAAATCAGCCCCAGCATTTT.

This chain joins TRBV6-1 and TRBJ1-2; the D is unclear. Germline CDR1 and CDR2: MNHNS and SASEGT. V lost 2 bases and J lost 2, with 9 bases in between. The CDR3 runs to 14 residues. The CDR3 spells CASSEPGSNYGYTF. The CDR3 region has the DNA TGTGCCAGCAGTGAACCCGGGTCCAACTATGGCTACACCTTC.

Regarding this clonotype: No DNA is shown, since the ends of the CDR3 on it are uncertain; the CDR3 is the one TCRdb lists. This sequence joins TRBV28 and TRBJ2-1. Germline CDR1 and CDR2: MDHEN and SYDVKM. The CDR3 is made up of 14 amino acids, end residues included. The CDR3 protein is CASSSSGSANEQFF.

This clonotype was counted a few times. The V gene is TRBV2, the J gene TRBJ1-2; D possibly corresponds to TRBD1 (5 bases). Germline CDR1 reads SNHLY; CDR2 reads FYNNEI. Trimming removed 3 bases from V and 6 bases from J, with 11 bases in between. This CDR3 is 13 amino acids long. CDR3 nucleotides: TGTGCCAGCAGTGAGGGGGGGGAGGATGGCTACACCTTC. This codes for CASSEGGEDGYTF.

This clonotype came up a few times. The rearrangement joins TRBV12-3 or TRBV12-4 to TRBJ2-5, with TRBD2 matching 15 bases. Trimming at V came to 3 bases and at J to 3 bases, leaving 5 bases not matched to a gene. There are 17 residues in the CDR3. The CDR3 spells CASSFPRTSGGEETQYF. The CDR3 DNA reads TGTGCCAGCAGTTTCCCCAGGACTAGCGGGGGGGAAGAGACCCAGTACTTC.

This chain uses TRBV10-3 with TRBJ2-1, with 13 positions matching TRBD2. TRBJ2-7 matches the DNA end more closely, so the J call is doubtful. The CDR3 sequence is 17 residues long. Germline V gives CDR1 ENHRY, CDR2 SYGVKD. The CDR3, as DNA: TGTGCCATCAGCCTTTCCACTAGCGGGAGGGCCAGTAACGAGCAGTACTTC. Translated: CAISLSTSGRASNEQYF.

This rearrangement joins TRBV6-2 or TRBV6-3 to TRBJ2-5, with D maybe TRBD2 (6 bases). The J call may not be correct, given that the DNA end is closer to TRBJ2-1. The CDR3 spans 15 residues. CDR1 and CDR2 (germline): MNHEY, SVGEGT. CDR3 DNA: TGTGCCAGCAGTCCTAGCGACTTAACATACAATGAGCAGTTCTTC. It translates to CASSPSDLTYNEQFF.

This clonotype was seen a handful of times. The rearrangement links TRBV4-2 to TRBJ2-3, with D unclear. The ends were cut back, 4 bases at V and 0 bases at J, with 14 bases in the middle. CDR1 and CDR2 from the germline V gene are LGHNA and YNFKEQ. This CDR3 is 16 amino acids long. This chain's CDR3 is CASSPGRITSTDTQYF. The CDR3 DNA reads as TGTGCCAGCAGCCCCGGACGGATTACTAGCACAGATACGCAGTATTTT.

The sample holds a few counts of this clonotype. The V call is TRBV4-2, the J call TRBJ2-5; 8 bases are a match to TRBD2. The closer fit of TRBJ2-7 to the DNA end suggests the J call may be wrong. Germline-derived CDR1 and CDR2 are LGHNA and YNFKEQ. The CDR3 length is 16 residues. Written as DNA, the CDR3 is TGTGCCAGCAGCCAAGTTACGACCAGCGGGGGCTACGAGCAGTACTTC. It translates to CASSQVTTSGGYEQYF.

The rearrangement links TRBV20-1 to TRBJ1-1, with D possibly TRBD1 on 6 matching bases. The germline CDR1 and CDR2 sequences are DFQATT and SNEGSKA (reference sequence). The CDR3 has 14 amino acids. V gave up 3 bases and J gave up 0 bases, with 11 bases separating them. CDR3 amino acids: CSARDRRLNTEAFF. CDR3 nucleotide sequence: TGCAGTGCTAGGGACAGAAGGTTGAACACTGAAGCTTTCTTT.

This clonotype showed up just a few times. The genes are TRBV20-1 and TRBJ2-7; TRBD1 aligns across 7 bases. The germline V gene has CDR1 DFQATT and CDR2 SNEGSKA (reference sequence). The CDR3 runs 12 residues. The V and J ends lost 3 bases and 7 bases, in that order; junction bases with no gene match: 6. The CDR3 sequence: CSARKTGWEQYF. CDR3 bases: TGCAGTGCTAGGAAGACAGGGTGGGAGCAGTACTTC.

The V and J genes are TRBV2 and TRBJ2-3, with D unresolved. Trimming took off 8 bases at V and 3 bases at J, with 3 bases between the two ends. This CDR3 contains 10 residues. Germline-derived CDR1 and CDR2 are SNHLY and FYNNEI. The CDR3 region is CASATDTQYF. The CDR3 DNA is TGTGCCAGCGCGACAGATACGCAGTATTTT. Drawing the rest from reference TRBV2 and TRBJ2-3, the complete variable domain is EPEVTQTPSHQVTQMGQEVILRCVPISNHLYFYWYRQILGQKVEFLVSFYNNEISEKSEIFDDQFSVERPDGSNFTLKIRSTKLEDSAMYFCASATDTQYFGPGTRLTVL.

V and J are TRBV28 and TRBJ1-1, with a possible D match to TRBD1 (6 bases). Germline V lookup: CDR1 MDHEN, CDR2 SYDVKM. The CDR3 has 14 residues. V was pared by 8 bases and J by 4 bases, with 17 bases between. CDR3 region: CASRMRGKSTEAFF. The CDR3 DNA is TGTGCCAGCCGGATGAGGGGGAAGAGCACTGAAGCTTTCTTT.

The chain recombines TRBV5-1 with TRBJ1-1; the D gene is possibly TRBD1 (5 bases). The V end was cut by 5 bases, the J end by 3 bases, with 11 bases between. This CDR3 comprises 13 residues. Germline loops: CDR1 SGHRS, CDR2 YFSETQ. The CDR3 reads CASRGLGDTEAFF. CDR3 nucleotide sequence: TGCGCCAGCAGGGGTCTAGGGGACACTGAAGCTTTCTTT.

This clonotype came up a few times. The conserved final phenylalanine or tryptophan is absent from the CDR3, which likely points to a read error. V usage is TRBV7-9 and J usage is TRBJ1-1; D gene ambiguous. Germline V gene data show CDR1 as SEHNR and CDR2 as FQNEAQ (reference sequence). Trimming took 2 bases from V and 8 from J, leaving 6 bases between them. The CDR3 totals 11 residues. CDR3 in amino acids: CASSLRQEAFS. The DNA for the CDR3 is TGTGCCAGCAGCTTACGGCAGGAAGCTTTCTCT.

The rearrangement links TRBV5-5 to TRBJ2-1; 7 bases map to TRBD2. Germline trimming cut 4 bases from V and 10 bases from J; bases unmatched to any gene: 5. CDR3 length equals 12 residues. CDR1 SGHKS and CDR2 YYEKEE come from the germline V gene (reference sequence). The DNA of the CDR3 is TGTGCCAGCAGCGGGGAGGGGAGGGAGCAGTTCTTC. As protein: CASSGEGREQFF.